The 16 T cell receptor beta chains reported below all come from one sample, sequenced in a study of blood T cell repertoires in COVID-19. Measured with immunoSEQ multiplex PCR; TCRdb has only the in-frame clones, and not every one. The table has about 250,000 clones, 80% to 85% seen once. Sequencing input: peripheral blood. The receptors derive from a man aged 50 to 59 with active or convalescent COVID-19.

The V call is TRBV10-3, the J call TRBJ2-1; 8 bases line up with TRBD1. The CDR3 totals 14 residues. Germline-derived CDR1 and CDR2 are ENHRY and SYGVKD. Losses at the gene ends were 9 bases for V and 3 bases for J; bases not matched to a gene: 7. In DNA form, the CDR3 reads TGTGCCATTTCGGACAGGGCGGACTACAATGAGCAGTTCTTC. Protein sequence: CAISDRADYNEQFF.

This chain connects TRBV19 to TRBJ2-3, with 9 bases identical to TRBD2. Germline V gene sequence: CDR1 LNHDA, CDR2 SQIVND (reference sequence). CDR3 length: 15 amino acids. The ends lost 6 bases at V and 2 bases at J; junction bases unmatched: 6. The CDR3 DNA reads as TGTGCCAGTAGGCTAGCGGGGTCATACACAGATACGCAGTATTTT. This sequence encodes CASRLAGSYTDTQYF.

V and J are TRBV5-6 and TRBJ1-5; D may be TRBD1 (5 bases). This CDR3 has 15 residues. The germline V gene encodes CDR1 SGHDT and CDR2 YYEEEE. Trimming took off 4 bases at V and 2 bases at J, with 13 bases between the two ends. In DNA form, the CDR3 reads TGTGCCAGCAGCCTCCAGGGTGGAGGCAATCAGCCCCAGCATTTT. Its protein is CASSLQGGGNQPQHF.

The chain combines TRBV4-1 with TRBJ2-1; TRBD1 matches 9 bases. This CDR3 is 15 amino acids long. The junction had 4 bases not matched to a gene; V was cut back by 0 bases and J by 7 bases. Germline V gives CDR1 MGHRA, CDR2 YSYEKL. The CDR3 coding sequence is TGCGCCAGCAGCCAAGATAGGGGGACAGGGAATGAGCAGTTCTTC. It translates to CASSQDRGTGNEQFF.

The chain has TRBV12-3 or TRBV12-4 and TRBJ2-2, with TRBD1 identical over 9 bases. V dropped 6 bases and J dropped 6; count of bases not matched to a gene: 2. The CDR3 length is 13 residues. The CDR3 sequence is CASRGQGSGELFF. In nucleotides, the CDR3 is TGTGCCAGCAGGGGACAGGGATCCGGGGAGCTGTTTTTT.

The chain recombines TRBV12-5 with TRBJ1-4; the D is unclear. Trimming took 3 bases from V and 8 from J, leaving 13 bases between them. Looked up from germline, CDR1 is LGHNT and CDR2 is FRNRAP. The CDR3 totals 14 residues. For the CDR3, the DNA is TGTGCTAGTGGTTTAGGTCGAGGGAGCGAAAAACTGTTTTTT. Translated, it gives CASGLGRGSEKLFF.

The CDR3 protein is CASSTGLAGGRNNEQFF. CDR3 bases: TGTGCCAGCAGCACGGGACTAGCGGGGGGACGAAACAATGAGCAGTTCTTC. J is TRBJ2-1 and V is TRBV28, with 15 bases aligning to TRBD2. V gave up 6 bases and J gave up 5 bases; unmatched junction bases: 8. Germline V gives CDR1 MDHEN, CDR2 SYDVKM. The CDR3 is made up of 17 amino acids.

The chain couples TRBV30 to TRBJ2-7; 11 bases match TRBD2. Trimming removed 2 bases from V and 2 bases from J; junction bases left unmatched: 8. The CDR3 runs 16 residues. Germline loops: CDR1 GTSNPN, CDR2 SVGIG (reference sequence). The CDR3 sequence is CAWSYGSGGVTYEQYF. The DNA of the CDR3 is TGTGCCTGGAGTTACGGTAGCGGGGGGGTAACCTACGAGCAGTACTTC.

The chain joins TRBV18 to TRBJ1-1, with 10 bases identical to TRBD1. This CDR3 comprises 15 residues. Trimming cost V 3 bases and J 3 bases; bases outside gene matches: 4. Germline loops: CDR1 KGHSH, CDR2 LQKENI. CDR3: CASSPRTGGDTEAFF. The CDR3 coding sequence is TGTGCCAGCTCACCGAGGACAGGGGGGGACACTGAAGCTTTCTTT.

V gene TRBV12-3 or TRBV12-4 combines with J gene TRBJ2-3, with a possible D match to TRBD2 (6 bases). V shed 7 bases and J shed 6 bases, with 8 bases lying between them. This CDR3 contains 11 residues. For the CDR3, the DNA is TGTGCCAGCACCCGGGGGGATACGCAGTATTTT. Translated: CASTRGDTQYF.

V usage is TRBV7-2 and J usage is TRBJ2-3; TRBD2 matches 11 bases. This CDR3 region has 16 residues. V was clipped by 8 bases and J by 0 bases; unmatched bases: 7. The germline V gene encodes CDR1 SGHTA and CDR2 FQGNSA. The CDR3 sequence is CASALRLAGSTDTQYF. The CDR3 bases are TGTGCCAGCGCCCTAAGACTAGCGGGGAGCACAGATACGCAGTATTTT.

The V call is TRBV4-2, the J call TRBJ2-3; 11 bases map to TRBD2. V was clipped by 1 base and J by 5 bases; unmatched bases: 2. The CDR3 has 15 residues. Germline assignment: CDR1 LGHNA and CDR2 YNFKEQ. CDR3 sequence: CASSQVGTSGDTQYF. Written as DNA, the CDR3 is TGTGCCAGCAGCCAAGTCGGGACTAGCGGAGATACGCAGTATTTT.

Points on this clone: Germline and junction disagree at one end, which may indicate a read error. The CDR3 DNA reads as TGCGCCAGCAGCCAATCCGGGACAGGCGAAGCGGGGGGCTACGAGCAGTACTTC. It is translated as CASSQSGTGEAGGYEQYF. The gene calls are TRBV23-1 and TRBJ2-7; tentative D call: TRBD2 (9 bases). TRBV23-1 is identified as an open reading frame with a role that is uncertain. The CDR3 consists of 18 residues.

This sequence joins TRBV5-1 and TRBJ2-7; TRBD1 aligns across 10 bases. This CDR3 region has 16 residues. J gave up 2 bases and V 4 bases, and 9 bases lay outside the gene matches. Germline V lookup: CDR1 SGHRS, CDR2 YFSETQ. The CDR3 here is CASSRTGTGVPYEQYF. The CDR3 DNA follows: TGCGCCAGCAGCCGAACCGGGACAGGGGTCCCCTACGAGCAGTACTTC.

The genes are TRBV30 and TRBJ1-2; D perhaps matches TRBD1 (6 bases). Germline loops: CDR1 GTSNPN, CDR2 SVGIG (reference sequence). This CDR3 is 14 amino acids long. Trimming took 0 bases from V and 3 from J, leaving 11 bases between them. CDR3 in DNA: TGTGCCTGGAGTGTTTCCGGGACACACTATGGCTACACCTTC. Amino acids: CAWSVSGTHYGYTF. Supplemented by reference TRBV30 and TRBJ1-2, the full variable domain reads SQTIHQWPATLVQPVGSPLSLECTVEGTSNPNLYWYRQAAGRGLQLLFYSVGIGQISSEVPQNLSASRPQDRQFILSSKKLLLSDSGFYLCAWSVSGTHYGYTFGSGTRLTVV.

This chain uses TRBV4-1 with TRBJ2-2; no reliable D call. This CDR3 spans 14 amino acids. Trimming cost V 0 bases and J 3 bases, with 5 bases left between them. The V gene's germline CDR1 is MGHRA and CDR2 YSYEKL. Written as DNA, the CDR3 is TGCGCCAGCAGCCAAGATTCGTACACCGGGGAGCTGTTTTTT. Translation: CASSQDSYTGELFF.